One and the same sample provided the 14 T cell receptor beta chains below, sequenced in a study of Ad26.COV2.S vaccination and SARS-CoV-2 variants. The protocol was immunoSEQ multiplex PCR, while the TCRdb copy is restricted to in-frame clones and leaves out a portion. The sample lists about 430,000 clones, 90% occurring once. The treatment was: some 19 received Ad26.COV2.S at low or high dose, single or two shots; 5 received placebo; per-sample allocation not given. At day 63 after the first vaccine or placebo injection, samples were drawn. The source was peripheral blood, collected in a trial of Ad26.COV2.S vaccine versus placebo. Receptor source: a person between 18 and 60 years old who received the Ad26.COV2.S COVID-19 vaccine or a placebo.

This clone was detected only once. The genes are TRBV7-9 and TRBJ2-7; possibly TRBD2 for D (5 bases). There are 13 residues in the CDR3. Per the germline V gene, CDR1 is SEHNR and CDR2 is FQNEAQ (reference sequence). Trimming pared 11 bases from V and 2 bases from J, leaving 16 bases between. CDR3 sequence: CASAPPGAYEQYF. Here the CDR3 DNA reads TGTGCCTCAGCACCCCCCGGGGCCTACGAGCAGTACTTC.

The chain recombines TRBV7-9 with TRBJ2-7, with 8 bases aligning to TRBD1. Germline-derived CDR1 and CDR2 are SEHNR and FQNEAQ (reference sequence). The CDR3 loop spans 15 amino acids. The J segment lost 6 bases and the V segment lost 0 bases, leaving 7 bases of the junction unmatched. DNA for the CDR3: TGTGCCAGCAGCTTAGCGGGCAGGGGGCTACCCGAGCAGTACTTC. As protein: CASSLAGRGLPEQYF. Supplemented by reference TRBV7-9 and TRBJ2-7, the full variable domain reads DTGVSQNPRHKITKRGQNVTFRCDPISEHNRLYWYRQTLGQGPEFLTYFQNEAQLEKSRLLSDRFSAERPKGSFSTLEIQRTEQGDSAMYLCASSLAGRGLPEQYFGPGTRLTVT.

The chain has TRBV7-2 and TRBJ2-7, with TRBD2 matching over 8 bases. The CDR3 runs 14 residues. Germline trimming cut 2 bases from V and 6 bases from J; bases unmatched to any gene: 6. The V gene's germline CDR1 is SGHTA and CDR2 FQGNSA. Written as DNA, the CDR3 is TGTGCCAGCAGCTTAAGCGGGAGTGTCCCCGAGCAGTACTTC. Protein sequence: CASSLSGSVPEQYF. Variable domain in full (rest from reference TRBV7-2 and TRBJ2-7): GAGVSQSPSNKVTEKGKDVELRCDPISGHTALYWYRQSLGQGLEFLIYFQGNSAPDKSGLPSDRFSAERTGGSVSTLTIQRTQQEDSAVYLCASSLSGSVPEQYFGPGTRLTVT.

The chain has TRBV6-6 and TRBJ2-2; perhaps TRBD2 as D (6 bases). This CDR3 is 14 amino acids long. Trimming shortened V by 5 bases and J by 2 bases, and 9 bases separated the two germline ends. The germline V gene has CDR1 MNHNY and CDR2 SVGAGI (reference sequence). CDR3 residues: CASSHGTNTGELFF. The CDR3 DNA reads TGTGCCAGCAGTCACGGGACTAACACCGGGGAGCTGTTTTTT.

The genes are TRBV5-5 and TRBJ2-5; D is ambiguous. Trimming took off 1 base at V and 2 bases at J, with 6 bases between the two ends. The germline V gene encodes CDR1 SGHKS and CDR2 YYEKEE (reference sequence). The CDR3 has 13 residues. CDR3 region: CASSLFSQETQYF. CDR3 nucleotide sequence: TGTGCCAGCAGCTTGTTCAGTCAAGAGACCCAGTACTTC.

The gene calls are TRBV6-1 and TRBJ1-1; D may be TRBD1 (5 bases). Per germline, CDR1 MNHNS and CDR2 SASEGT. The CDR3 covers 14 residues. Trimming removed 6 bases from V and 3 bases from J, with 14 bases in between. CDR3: CASSNGGGDTEAFF. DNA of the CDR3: TGTGCCAGCAGCAACGGGGGTGGGGACACTGAAGCTTTCTTT.

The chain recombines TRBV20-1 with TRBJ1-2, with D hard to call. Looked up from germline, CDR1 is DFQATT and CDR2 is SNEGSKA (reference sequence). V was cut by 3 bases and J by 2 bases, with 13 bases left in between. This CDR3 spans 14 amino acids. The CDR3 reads CSASPWKENYGYTF. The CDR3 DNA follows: TGCAGTGCTAGTCCCTGGAAAGAGAACTATGGCTACACCTTC.

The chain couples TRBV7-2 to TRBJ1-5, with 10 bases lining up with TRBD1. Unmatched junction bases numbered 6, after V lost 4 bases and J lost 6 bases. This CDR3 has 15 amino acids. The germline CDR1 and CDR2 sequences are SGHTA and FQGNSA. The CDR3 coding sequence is TGTGCCAGCAGCTCGGGACAGGGGCCCCCTCAGCCCCAGCATTTT. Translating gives CASSSGQGPPQPQHF. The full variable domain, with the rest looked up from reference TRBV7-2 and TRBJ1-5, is GAGVSQSPSNKVTEKGKDVELRCDPISGHTALYWYRQSLGQGLEFLIYFQGNSAPDKSGLPSDRFSAERTGGSVSTLTIQRTQQEDSAVYLCASSSGQGPPQPQHFGDGTRLSIL.

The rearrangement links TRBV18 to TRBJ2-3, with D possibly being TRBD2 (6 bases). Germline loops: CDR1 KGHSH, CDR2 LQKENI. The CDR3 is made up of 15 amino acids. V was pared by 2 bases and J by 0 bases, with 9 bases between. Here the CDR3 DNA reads TGTGCCAGCTCACCAGTGCGGGACAGCACAGATACGCAGTATTTT. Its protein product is CASSPVRDSTDTQYF. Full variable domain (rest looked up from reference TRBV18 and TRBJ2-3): NAGVMQNPRHLVRRRGQEARLRCSPMKGHSHVYWYRQLPEEGLKFMVYLQKENIIDESGMPKERFSAEFPKEGPSILRIQQVVRGDSAAYFCASSPVRDSTDTQYFGPGTRLTVL.

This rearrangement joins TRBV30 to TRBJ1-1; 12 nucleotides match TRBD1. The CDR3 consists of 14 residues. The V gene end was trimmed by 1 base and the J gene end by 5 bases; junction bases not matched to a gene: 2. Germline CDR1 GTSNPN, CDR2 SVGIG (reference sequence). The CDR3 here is CAWSEGQGATEAFF. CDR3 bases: TGTGCCTGGAGTGAGGGACAGGGGGCAACTGAAGCTTTCTTT.

CDR3 bases: TGTGCCAGCAGCCCAGGAATAGAAAACACCGGGGAGCTGTTTTTT. Amino acids: CASSPGIENTGELFF. The chain couples TRBV7-3 to TRBJ2-2; D remains ambiguous. This CDR3 region has 15 residues. The V gene's germline CDR1 is SGHTA and CDR2 FQGTGA. The V end lost 5 bases, the J end lost 2 bases, and 12 bases lay between the germline ends.

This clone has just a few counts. CDR3 region: CASSPDQGLRELFF. CDR3 in DNA: TGTGCCAGCAGCCCCGATCAGGGCCTCCGGGAGCTGTTTTTT. J is TRBJ2-2 and V is TRBV7-9; TRBD1 might be the D (5 bases). In germline, CDR1 is SEHNR, CDR2 FQNEAQ (reference sequence). CDR3 size: 14 residues. Trimming cost V 5 bases and J 9 bases, with 16 bases left between them.

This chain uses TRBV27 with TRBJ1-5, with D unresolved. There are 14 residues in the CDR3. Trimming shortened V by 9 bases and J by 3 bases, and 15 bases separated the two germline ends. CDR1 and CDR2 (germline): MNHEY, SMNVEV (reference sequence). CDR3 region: CASGYRRSNQPQHF. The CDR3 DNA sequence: TGTGCCAGTGGGTATCGGCGCTCCAATCAGCCCCAGCATTTT.

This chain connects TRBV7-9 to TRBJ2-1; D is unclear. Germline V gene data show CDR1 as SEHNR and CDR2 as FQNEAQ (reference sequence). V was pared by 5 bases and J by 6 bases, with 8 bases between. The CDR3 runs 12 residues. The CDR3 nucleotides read TGTGCCAGCAGCCCCAGTGGCAATGAGCAGTTCTTC. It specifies CASSPSGNEQFF.